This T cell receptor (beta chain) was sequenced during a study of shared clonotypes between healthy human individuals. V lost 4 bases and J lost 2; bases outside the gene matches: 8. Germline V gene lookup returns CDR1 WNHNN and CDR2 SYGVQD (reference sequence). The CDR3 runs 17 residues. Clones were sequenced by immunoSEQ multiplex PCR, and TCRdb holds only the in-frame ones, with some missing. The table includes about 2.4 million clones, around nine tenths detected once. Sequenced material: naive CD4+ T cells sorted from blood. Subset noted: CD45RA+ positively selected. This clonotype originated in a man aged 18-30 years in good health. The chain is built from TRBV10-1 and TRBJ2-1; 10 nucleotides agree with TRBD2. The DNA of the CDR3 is TGCGCCAGCAGTGGAACGGGGAGCGGGGGGGCCTACAATGAGCAGTTCTTC. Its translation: CASSGTGSGGAYNEQFF.